This T cell receptor beta chain was found in a study of OX40 agonist ivuxolimab in advanced cancers. Broader study findings: The CD4+ and CD8+ T cells in the blood had expanded clonally by week 6 at 0.1 to 3.0 mg/kg.

The protocol was immunoSEQ multiplex PCR, while the TCRdb copy is restricted to in-frame clones and leaves out a portion. The data show about 43,000 clones, approximately 84% seen once. In regard to this clone: What it recognizes is unknown.

The CDR3 extends over 16 amino acids. V was shortened by 3 bases and J by 2 bases, with 14 bases between the two germline ends. The germline gives CDR1 SGHDT, CDR2 YYEEEE. The rearrangement joins TRBV5-6 to TRBJ2-2, with a tentative D call TRBD1 (5 bases). Specimen: CD4+ or CD8+ T cells sorted from blood, collected in a trial of the OX40 agonist ivuxolimab. This TCR was recovered from an adult with an advanced solid tumor such as melanoma, head and neck, liver or kidney cancer. In nucleotides, the CDR3 is TGTGCCAGCAGCTGGGCGGTCAGGGCTAACACCGGGGAGCTGTTTTTT. Translation gives CASSWAVRANTGELFF.